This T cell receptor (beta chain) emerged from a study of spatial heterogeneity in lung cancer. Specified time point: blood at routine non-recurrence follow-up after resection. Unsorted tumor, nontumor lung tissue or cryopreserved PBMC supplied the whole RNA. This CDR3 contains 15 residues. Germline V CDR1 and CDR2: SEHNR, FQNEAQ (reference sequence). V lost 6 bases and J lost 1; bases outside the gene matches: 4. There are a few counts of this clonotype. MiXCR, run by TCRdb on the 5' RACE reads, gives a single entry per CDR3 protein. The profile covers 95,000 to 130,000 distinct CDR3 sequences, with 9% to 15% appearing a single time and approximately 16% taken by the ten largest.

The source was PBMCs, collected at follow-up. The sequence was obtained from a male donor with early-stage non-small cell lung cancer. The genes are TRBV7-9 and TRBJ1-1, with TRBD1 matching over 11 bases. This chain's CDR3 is CASRAGQGANTEAFF. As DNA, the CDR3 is TGTGCCAGCAGGGCTGGACAGGGGGCGAACACTGAAGCTTTCTTT.